This T cell receptor (beta chain) was recorded in a study of read filtering for tumor transcriptome and immune sequencing. Study background: Whole-transcriptome libraries were prepared after DNase treatment.

The CDR3 has 15 amino acids. CDR1 is SGHTA, CDR2 FQGNSA, per germline. On this clonotype: Its antigen is not identified. This may stem from a read error, because a much larger clone lies one nucleotide away.

The library was built from roughly 400 ng RNA with molecular barcoded adaptors for alpha/delta and beta/gamma chains. Each CDR3 protein gets one entry after TCRdb re-called the reads with MiXCR. The sample gives around 50,000 distinct CDR3 sequences, 20% to 25% of which show up once; about 17% is in the top ten. Study-wide points: Compared with RNA-seq, IR-seq gave much higher clonotype depth and reliability.

The sample was a population of CD138-negative cells sorted from bone marrow. The TCR originated in a donor aged 40 or older with multiple myeloma. V and J are TRBV7-2 and TRBJ2-3; D ambiguous. CDR3 nucleotide sequence: TGTGCCAACAGCTTAGTGAAGGGCTTGACAGATACGCAGTATTTT. Protein product: CANSLVKGLTDTQYF. Full variable domain (rest looked up from reference TRBV7-2 and TRBJ2-3): GAGVSQSPSNKVTEKGKDVELRCDPISGHTALYWYRQSLGQGLEFLIYFQGNSAPDKSGLPSDRFSAERTGGSVSTLTIQRTQQEDSAVYLCANSLVKGLTDTQYFGPGTRLTVL.